This T cell receptor (beta chain) was obtained from a study of T cell repertoires in cytomegalovirus infection (dated by TCRdb to between 2018 and 2020). Regarding the complete study: Alongside well-studied HLA-B-restricted epitopes, the peptide stimulations were aimed at recently identified HLA-C-restricted CMV epitopes, whose presentation resists viral immunomodulation. The HLA type of each donor mattered for the analysis, because public TCR beta signatures pointed to carriage of CMV infection along with the matching HLA type. The full study reports these points: In both this cohort and an independent cohort of several hundred donors, the cumulative frequency of public TCR beta family members distinguished carriers of CMV infection plus the relevant HLA type. The ex vivo response was dominated by HLA-C-restricted CMV-specific TCR beta clonotypes, which also provided the single most frequent clonotype in two of eight donors.

The sample's treatment or condition label is to be understood as: in vitro stimulation with specific CMV peptide epitopes to enrich CMV-specific T cells. This clonotype was seen more than once but under ten times. Which antigen it targets is not known. The record has no base qualities; no much larger clone is one base away. Data came from an Illumina HiSeq 1500. Clones were called with MiXCR by TCRdb after fastp trimmed the public reads at Q25, and only in-frame beta chains were retained. Every distinct CDR3 protein forms one entry, paired with its most common genes and DNA. This sample gives roughly 340,000 distinct CDR3 sequences in total; under 35% of them show up just once. The top ten hold around 20% of the sample. V loses 3 bases, J loses 0 bases, and the germline ends lie 9 bases apart. Taken from cysteine to phenylalanine, the CDR3 has 15 residues. CDR3 DNA only is kept here, 45 bases in frame from base 1. The germline V gene yields SGHTA for CDR1 and FQGTGA for CDR2.

The clonotype comes from a human donor in good health (CMV status not recorded). Some clones in this sample may be carry-over from other donors' samples. The sequence is built from TRBV7-3 and TRBJ2-1; the best D guess is TRBD2, with 6 bases matching. Sequenced material: cultured PBMCs, taken from culture after CMV antigen stimulation. The sequence in DNA is TGTGCCAGCAGCTTGGAGGGACTCTCCTACAATGAGCAGTTCTTC. This gives the protein CASSLEGLSYNEQFF.